The source of this TCR beta chain is a study of blood T cell repertoires in COVID-19. Generated by immunoSEQ multiplex PCR, the TCRdb table keeps only in-frame clones and is missing some. This table holds 30,000 or so clones, 91% found once. The germline V gene has CDR1 SEHNR and CDR2 FQNEAQ (reference sequence). There are 12 residues in the CDR3. The V and J ends lost 2 bases and 4 bases respectively, with 4 bases between them. The receptor's source is a human donor with active COVID-19. The donor label of this sample is uncertain. The rearrangement uses TRBV7-9 and TRBJ2-3, with no clear D. What was sequenced was peripheral blood. CDR3 DNA: TGTGCCAGCAGCTTATCTCCAGATACGCAGTATTTT. Amino acid sequence: CASSLSPDTQYF.